Listed below are T cell receptor beta chains from one sample, sequenced in a study of blood T cell repertoires in COVID-19. The data were produced by immunoSEQ multiplex PCR, yet TCRdb's version contains in-frame clones alone and is incomplete. This table has 65,000 to 90,000 clones, around 88% appearing once. The sequenced material came from peripheral blood. Receptors originate from a man in his thirties or forties with acute or convalescent COVID-19. CDR3s include the opening cysteine and the closing phenylalanine or tryptophan. D genes are given only for firm matches. Clone size is given for some rows only: seen once, a few or many times, or a class if the clone is expanded.

cdr3_nt | cdr3_aa | d_call | v_call | clone_size | j_call | cdr3_length
TGTGCCAGCAGCTTGCGGGACTCGAGGAATGAGCAGTTCTTC | CASSLRDSRNEQFF | - | TRBV5-8 | - | TRBJ2-1 | 14
TGTGCCAGCAGCCAAGACATAGCGCAGACCTACGAGCAGTACTTC | CASSQDIAQTYEQYF | - | TRBV3-1/TRBV3-2 | - | TRBJ2-7 | 15
TGTGCCAGCAGTTTCAGGGTGGCGGGATCTTTCACCGGGGAGCTGTTTTTT | CASSFRVAGSFTGELFF | - | TRBV27 | - | TRBJ2-2 | 17
TGTGCCAGCAGCTCGGGACAGGGACCCTACGAGCAGTACTTC | CASSSGQGPYEQYF | TRBD1 | TRBV11-2 | - | TRBJ2-7 | 14
TGTGCCAGCTCACCTTGGACAGGATCGGAAGGTTACGAGCAGTACTTC | CASSPWTGSEGYEQYF | TRBD1 | TRBV18 | - | TRBJ2-7 | 16
TGTGCCAGCTCAGGATCTAGCGGGAGGGATGAGCAGTTCTTC | CASSGSSGRDEQFF | TRBD2 | TRBV18 | - | TRBJ2-1 | 14
TGCGCCAGCAGCCAAGGTTTGGGCCAGCAGTACTTC | CASSQGLGQQYF | - | TRBV4-1 | - | TRBJ2-7 | 12
TGTGCCAGCAGCTTTGAGAATTACAATGAGCAGTTCTTC | CASSFENYNEQFF | - | TRBV5-4 | once | TRBJ2-1 | 13
TGCAGTGCTAGTAGCGGGAGGGACCCCAATGAGCAGTTCTTC | CSASSGRDPNEQFF | TRBD2 | TRBV20-1 | - | TRBJ2-1 | 14
TGTGCCAGCAGAAGGGACAGCACGAACACTGAAGCTTTCTTT | CASRRDSTNTEAFF | TRBD1 | TRBV6-5 | - | TRBJ1-1 | 14
TGTGCCAGCAGCTCAACACTAGCGGACGCGAACACCGGGGAGCTGTTTTTT | CASSSTLADANTGELFF | TRBD2 | TRBV11-2 | - | TRBJ2-2 | 17
TGTGCCAGCAGCCTACTAGGCTCCTACAATGAGCAGTTCTTC | CASSLLGSYNEQFF | - | TRBV14 | - | TRBJ2-1 | 14
TGTGCCACCAGCAGAGATGCGGGAGGGCCAGATACGCAGTATTTT | CATSRDAGGPDTQYF | TRBD2 | TRBV15 | few | TRBJ2-3 | 15
TGTGCCAGCAGTAACAAAGGGGGTCTCACAGATACGCAGTATTTT | CASSNKGGLTDTQYF | - | TRBV27 | - | TRBJ2-3 | 15
TGCGCCAGCAGCCCGGGAAAAAACTATGGCTACACCTTC | CASSPGKNYGYTF | - | TRBV23-1 | - | TRBJ1-2 | 13
TGTGCCAGCATGGGGACGGCGGGGGGAAACACCATATATTTT | CASMGTAGGNTIYF | - | TRBV6-5 | - | TRBJ1-3 | 14
TGTGCCAGCAGTTTGGGGAGCTCCTACGAGCAGTACTTC | CASSLGSSYEQYF | - | TRBV28 | once | TRBJ2-7 | 13
TGCAGCGCACGACTAGCGGGAGGGCCCCACAATGAGCAGTTCTTC | CSARLAGGPHNEQFF | TRBD2 | TRBV29-1 | many | TRBJ2-1 | 15
TGTGCCAGCAGTAGGAGTGCGCGGGGCGCAGAGACCCAGTACTTC | CASSRSARGAETQYF | - | TRBV27 | once | TRBJ2-5 | 15
TGTGCCAGCAAGGGACAGGGGGCGTCGGAGCAGTACTTC | CASKGQGASEQYF | TRBD1 | TRBV2 | - | TRBJ2-7 | 13
TGTGCCAGCACCGCGTTGGACCAAGAGACCCAGTACTTC | CASTALDQETQYF | - | TRBV6-5 | - | TRBJ2-5 | 13
TGTGCCATCAGTGAGTTGAGAGAGGGTGAGCAGTTCTTC | CAISELREGEQFF | - | TRBV10-3 | - | TRBJ2-1 | 13
TGTGCCACCAGTGATTTGAGAGTTAGCGGGAACACCGGGGAGCTGTTTTTT | CATSDLRVSGNTGELFF | - | TRBV24-1 | - | TRBJ2-2 | 17